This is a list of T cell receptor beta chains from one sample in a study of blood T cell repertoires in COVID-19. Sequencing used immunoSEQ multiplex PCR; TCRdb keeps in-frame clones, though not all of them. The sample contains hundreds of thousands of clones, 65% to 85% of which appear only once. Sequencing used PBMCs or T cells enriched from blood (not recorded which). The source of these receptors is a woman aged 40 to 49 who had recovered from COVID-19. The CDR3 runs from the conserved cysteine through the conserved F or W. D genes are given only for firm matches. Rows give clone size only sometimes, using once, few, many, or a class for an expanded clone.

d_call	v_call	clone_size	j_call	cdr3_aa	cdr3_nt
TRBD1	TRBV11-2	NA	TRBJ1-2	CASSFGGGQGYGYTF	TGTGCCAGCAGCTTCGGAGGGGGACAGGGCTATGGCTACACCTTC
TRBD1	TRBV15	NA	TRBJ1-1	CATSGTANTEAFF	TGTGCCACCAGCGGGACAGCAAACACTGAAGCTTTCTTT
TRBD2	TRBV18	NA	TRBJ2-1	CASSAGTRYNEQFF	TGTGCCAGCTCAGCCGGGACTAGATACAATGAGCAGTTCTTC
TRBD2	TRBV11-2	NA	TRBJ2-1	CASRTGTRSYNEQFF	TGTGCCAGCAGGACGGGGACTAGGTCCTACAATGAGCAGTTCTTC
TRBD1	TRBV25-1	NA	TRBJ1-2	CASSVTGTGDGYGYTF	TGTGCCAGCAGTGTCACCGGGACAGGTGACGGCTATGGCTACACCTTC
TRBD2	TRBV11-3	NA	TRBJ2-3	CASSTTSGARDTQYF	TGTGCCAGCAGTACGACTAGCGGGGCCCGGGATACGCAGTATTTT
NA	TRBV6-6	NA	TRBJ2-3	CASRPFLGTSTDTQYF	TGTGCCAGCAGACCCTTCCTAGGAACTAGCACAGATACGCAGTATTTT
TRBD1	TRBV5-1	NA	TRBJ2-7	CASSWGDRAYEQYF	TGCGCCAGCAGCTGGGGGGACAGGGCCTACGAGCAGTACTTC
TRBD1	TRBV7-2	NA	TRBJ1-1	CASSFTGQGATEAFF	TGTGCCAGCAGCTTCACAGGACAGGGGGCAACTGAAGCTTTCTTT
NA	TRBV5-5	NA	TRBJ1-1	CASSLRGGVETEAFF	TGTGCCAGCAGCTTGAGAGGGGGAGTAGAGACTGAAGCTTTCTTT
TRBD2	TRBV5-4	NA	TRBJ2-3	CASSFPGLGADTQYF	TGTGCCAGCAGCTTCCCGGGACTAGGGGCGGATACGCAGTATTTT
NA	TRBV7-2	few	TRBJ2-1	CASTAGRNEQFF	TGTGCCAGCACGGCAGGGCGGAATGAGCAGTTCTTC
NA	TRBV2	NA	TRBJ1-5	CASRTGSRTQPQHF	TGTGCCAGCAGAACGGGTTCTCGAACCCAGCCCCAGCATTTT
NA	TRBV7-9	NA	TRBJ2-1	CASTTVVQNNEQFF	TGTGCCAGCACCACCGTGGTACAGAACAATGAGCAGTTCTTC
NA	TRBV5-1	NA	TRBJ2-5	CASSLGSTQETQYF	TGCGCCAGCAGCTTGGGGAGTACCCAAGAGACCCAGTACTTC
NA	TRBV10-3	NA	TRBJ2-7	CAISEGQSYEQYF	TGTGCCATCAGTGAGGGACAGAGCTACGAGCAGTACTTC